A selection of T cell receptor beta chains follows, all from one sample in a study of response to subunit inactivated influenza vaccine. MiXCR, run by TCRdb on the RT-PCR reads, gives a single entry per CDR3 protein. The table has hundreds of thousands of distinct CDR3 sequences, approximately 14% seen once. The sample here was PBMCs from blood, taken 14 to 15 days before vaccination. The receptors were sampled from a man aged 45-65 years who received an inactivated influenza vaccine. Both conserved end residues are part of each CDR3. Each record gives: clone size, J gene, D gene, V gene, CDR3 protein, CDR3 DNA. The D gene is left open where the match is weak. Size values are once, few and many counts, or a class for expanded clones, and some rows have none.

size: few; J: TRBJ1-1; D: .; V: TRBV20-1; CDR3: CSAPARGVQDEAFF; DNA: TGCAGTGCACCCGCCCGGGGGGTTCAGGATGAAGCTTTCTTT
size: .; J: TRBJ1-6; D: TRBD1; V: TRBV20-1; CDR3: CSASPSGTGDNSPLHF; DNA: TGCAGTGCTAGCCCCTCCGGGACAGGGGACAATTCACCCCTCCACTTT
size: .; J: TRBJ2-5; D: .; V: TRBV20-1; CDR3: CSARDWLQGPQETQYF; DNA: TGCAGTGCTAGAGATTGGTTGCAGGGGCCACAAGAGACCCAGTACTTC
size: many; J: TRBJ2-3; D: .; V: TRBV27; CDR3: CATGGTSEDTQYF; DNA: TGTGCCACCGGTGGGACTTCAGAAGATACGCAGTATTTT
size: few; J: TRBJ2-3; D: .; V: TRBV5-1; CDR3: CASKARGAEDTQYF; DNA: TGCGCCAGCAAGGCCCGAGGGGCTGAAGATACGCAGTATTTT
size: .; J: TRBJ2-7; D: TRBD2; V: TRBV20-1; CDR3: CSARGTNTYEQYF; DNA: TGCAGTGCTAGGGGGACTAATACCTACGAGCAGTACTTC
size: .; J: TRBJ2-3; D: TRBD2; V: TRBV12-5; CDR3: CASGLILGGDGTDTQYF; DNA: TGTGCTAGTGGTTTGATTTTGGGAGGGGATGGCACAGATACGCAGTATTTT
size: .; J: TRBJ2-4; D: TRBD2; V: TRBV5-1; CDR3: CASSLGRSGGVLDIQYF; DNA: TGCGCCAGCAGCTTGGGACGGAGCGGGGGGGTACTGGACATTCAGTACTTC
size: few; J: TRBJ2-1; D: TRBD2; V: TRBV29-1; CDR3: CSGRGRDYNEQFF; DNA: TGCAGCGGGCGGGGGAGGGATTACAATGAGCAGTTCTTC
size: few; J: TRBJ1-1; D: .; V: TRBV5-1; CDR3: CASSLNLNTEAFF; DNA: TGTGCCAGCAGCTTAAACCTGAACACTGAAGCTTTCTTT
size: few; J: TRBJ1-2; D: TRBD1; V: TRBV5-1; CDR3: CASSVGTGNTYGYTF; DNA: TGCGCCAGCAGCGTCGGGACAGGGAATACCTATGGCTACACCTTC
size: many; J: TRBJ2-5; D: TRBD2; V: TRBV11-2; CDR3: CASSLDLAGGGIETQYF; DNA: TGTGCCAGCAGCTTAGACTTAGCGGGAGGAGGGATAGAGACCCAGTACTTC